This TCR beta chain was identified during a study of CD8+CD57+ T cells in acquired aplastic anemia. Study overall: Recorded DNA amounts for sorted CD4+ and CD8+ cells had an average of roughly 3.4 ug.

Selection for sequencing was limited to patients who had shown CD8+CD57+ cell expansion by flow cytometry. This clonotype was observed many times. Genomic DNA, serving as template, underwent TCR beta VDJ and CDR3 profiling. TCRdb reprocessed the reads via MiXCR and lists one record per CDR3 protein. The table has 150,000 to 200,000 distinct CDR3 sequences, 50% to 65% seen once; the top ten hold approximately 40%. The CDR3 spans 15 residues. The germline V gene has CDR1 SGHKS and CDR2 YYEKEE (reference sequence). Trimming took 1 base from V and 5 from J, leaving 13 bases between them. The sequencing input was sorted CD4+, CD8+, or CD8+CD57+ T cells (not recorded which) from PBMCs. This receptor was taken from a human donor with aplastic anemia. The chain couples TRBV5-5 to TRBJ1-5, with D perhaps TRBD1 (5 bases). Here the CDR3 DNA reads TGTGCCAGCAGCTTGTATCGGTCGGGGGATCAGCCCCAGCATTTT. This gives the protein CASSLYRSGDQPQHF. Supplemented by reference TRBV5-5 and TRBJ1-5, the full variable domain reads DAGVTQSPTHLIKTRGQQVTLRCSPISGHKSVSWYQQVLGQGPQFIFQYYEKEERGRGNFPDRFSARQFPNYSSELNVNALLLGDSALYLCASSLYRSGDQPQHFGDGTRLSIL.